These 6 T cell receptor beta chains were sequenced from one sample in a study of PD-1 blockade in classical Hodgkin lymphoma (dated by TCRdb to the early 2020s). Library preparation was by the immunoSEQ multiplex PCR assay. This is the immuneACCESS table as TCRdb keeps it, with only in-frame sequences that have V and J called. A part of the clones is gone; compared with another copy, unresolved V genes explain less than half, and the rest is unexplained. The sample table contains about 41,000 clones; only one count was recorded for around 87% of them. The top ten hold approximately 5.7% of the sample. This specimen's time point label, per the study, means: cycle 2 day 1 (C2D1) of nivolumab. Every trial patient had relapsed following autologous stem cell transplantation, and prior brentuximab vedotin exposure was what differed among cohorts A, B and C. This material consisted of peripheral blood mononuclear cells (PBMCs), taken before the second cycle of nivolumab. These receptors all stem from a human donor with classical Hodgkin lymphoma.

The chain carries TRBV19 and TRBJ2-7, with TRBD2 matching 7 bases. The CDR3 loop spans 14 amino acids. Looked up from germline, CDR1 is LNHDA and CDR2 is SQIVND (reference sequence). Trimming at V came to 8 bases and at J to 2 bases, leaving 9 bases not matched to a gene. The CDR3 spells CASGTSVNAYEQYF. The CDR3 region has the DNA TGTGCCAGTGGAACTAGCGTGAACGCCTACGAGCAGTACTTC.

CDR3 loop: CATSREREGTDTQYF. In nucleotides, the CDR3 is TGTGCCACCAGCAGAGAGCGGGAGGGCACAGATACGCAGTATTTT. The chain is built from TRBV15 and TRBJ2-3; 8 nucleotides line up with TRBD2. With V trimmed by 0 bases and J by 1 base, 0 bases remained unmatched. The germline CDR1 and CDR2 sequences are LNHNV and YYDKDF (reference sequence). The CDR3 extends over 15 amino acids.

V and J are TRBV12-5 and TRBJ2-1, with 7 nucleotides matching TRBD2. Trimming cost V 2 bases and J 7 bases; bases outside gene matches: 8. This CDR3 contains 15 residues. Germline V gene sequence: CDR1 LGHNT, CDR2 FRNRAP. CDR3 region: CASGLRGGPWNEQFF. DNA for the CDR3: TGTGCTAGTGGTTTGAGGGGAGGGCCGTGGAATGAGCAGTTCTTC.

The chain uses TRBV2 and TRBJ2-1; 8 bases align to TRBD2. Germline V gene lookup returns CDR1 SNHLY and CDR2 FYNNEI. The CDR3 is made up of 15 amino acids. The trim removed 10 bases at V and 5 bases at J, leaving 13 bases unmatched. This CDR3 reads CAMYDGTRGHNEQFF. The CDR3 DNA is TGTGCCATGTACGACGGGACTAGAGGACACAATGAGCAGTTCTTC.

The rearrangement uses TRBV7-8 and TRBJ1-1; the D is unclear. The CDR3 has 14 residues. Between the trimmed V and J ends, which lost 5 bases and 5 bases, there was a span of 15 bases. Germline-derived CDR1 and CDR2 are SGHVS and FQNEAQ. The CDR3 DNA follows: TGTGCCAGCAGCCTAGACACCCAAGGGACTGAAGCTTTCTTT. Its translation is CASSLDTQGTEAFF.

The chain uses TRBV28 and TRBJ2-2; 10 nucleotides agree with TRBD1. Germline V gives CDR1 MDHEN, CDR2 SYDVKM. V lost 4 bases and J lost 6; bases outside the gene matches: 14. CDR3 length: 18 amino acids. Written as DNA, the CDR3 is TGTGCCAGCAGTTCTCCTGCCCTGGGGACAGGGGTGGCCGGGGAGCTGTTTTTT. Its translation: CASSSPALGTGVAGELFF.